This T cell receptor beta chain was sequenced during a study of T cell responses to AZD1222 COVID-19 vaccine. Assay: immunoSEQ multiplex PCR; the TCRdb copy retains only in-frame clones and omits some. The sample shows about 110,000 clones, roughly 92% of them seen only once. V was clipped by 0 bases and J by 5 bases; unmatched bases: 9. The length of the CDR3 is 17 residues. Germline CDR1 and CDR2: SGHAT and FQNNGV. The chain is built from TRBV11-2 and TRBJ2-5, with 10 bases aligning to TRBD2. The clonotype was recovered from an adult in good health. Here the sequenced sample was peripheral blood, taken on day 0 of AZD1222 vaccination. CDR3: CASSLDPAGGPRETQYF. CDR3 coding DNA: TGTGCCAGCAGCTTAGATCCAGCGGGGGGGCCTCGGGAGACCCAGTACTTC.